Presented here are 19 T cell receptor beta chains from one specimen sequenced in a study of T cell responses to AZD1222 COVID-19 vaccine. Assay: immunoSEQ multiplex PCR; the TCRdb copy retains only in-frame clones and omits some. The sample includes some 150,000 clones, roughly nine tenths of them seen just once. The material was peripheral blood, obtained after recovery from COVID-19. These receptor sequences come from an adult who had recovered from COVID-19.

This clone was detected once. The CDR3 nucleotides read TGTGCCAGCAGCCTTTGGGGTGAGCGGGGGGGTACAGATACGCAGTATTTT. It translates to CASSLWGERGGTDTQYF. This rearrangement joins TRBV3-1 (or the pseudogene TRBV3-2) to TRBJ2-3; 10 bases line up with TRBD2. With 4 bases clipped from V and 3 bases from J, the junction kept 10 bases outside the gene matches. CDR1 is LGHDT, CDR2 YNNKEL, per germline (reference sequence). The CDR3 consists of 17 residues.

The chain carries TRBV19 and TRBJ1-5; the match to TRBD1 covers 9 bases. V lost 4 bases to trimming and J lost 0 bases; unmatched junction nucleotides: 4. The length of the CDR3 is 16 residues. The V gene's germline CDR1 is LNHDA and CDR2 SQIVND (reference sequence). The CDR3 nucleotides read TGTGCCAGTAGTAGGGACAGGGCCGGTAGCAATCAGCCCCAGCATTTT. Amino acids: CASSRDRAGSNQPQHF. Full variable domain (remainder filled in from reference TRBV19 and TRBJ1-5): DGGITQSPKYLFRKEGQNVTLSCEQNLNHDAMYWYRQDPGQGLRLIYYSQIVNDFQKGDIAEGYSVSREKKESFPLTVTSAQKNPTAFYLCASSRDRAGSNQPQHFGDGTRLSIL.

This chain uses TRBV5-4 with TRBJ1-5; a weak D match, TRBD1 (5 bases). CDR1 and CDR2 from the germline V gene are SGHNT and YYREEE (reference sequence). This CDR3 contains 13 residues. Trimming stripped 4 bases from V and 4 bases from J, with 9 bases between. The CDR3, as DNA: TGTGCCAGCAGCCCCGAGGGGAATCAGCCCCAGCATTTT. Its protein is CASSPEGNQPQHF.

The chain has TRBV6-1 and TRBJ2-2; 10 bases align to TRBD1. This CDR3 region has 16 residues. The trim removed 4 bases at V and 5 bases at J, leaving 7 bases unmatched. Germline V gives CDR1 MNHNS, CDR2 SASEGT. The CDR3 region is CASSGRQGAYTGELFF. The DNA for the CDR3 is TGTGCCAGCAGTGGGCGACAGGGGGCTTATACCGGGGAGCTGTTTTTT.

The chain joins TRBV6-6 to TRBJ2-7, with unresolved D. Germline V gene lookup returns CDR1 MNHNY and CDR2 SVGAGI (reference sequence). Trimming left V 5 bases short and J 4 bases short, with 9 bases between. The CDR3 totals 12 residues. The CDR3 sequence: CASSVDGYEQYF. CDR3 DNA sequence: TGTGCCAGCAGTGTGGACGGTTACGAGCAGTACTTC.

This clone was seen a handful of times. The chain is built from TRBV19 and TRBJ1-2; 9 nucleotides agree with TRBD1. J lost 8 bases, V lost 4 bases, and 11 bases had no gene match. The CDR3 consists of 15 residues. Germline CDR1 and CDR2: LNHDA and SQIVND (reference sequence). The CDR3 DNA sequence: TGTGCCAGTAGTAACCGGGACAGGGTAACCCGGGGCTACACCTTC. Protein product: CASSNRDRVTRGYTF.

V and J are TRBV5-1 and TRBJ2-3, with D maybe TRBD1 (5 bases). The CDR3 has 14 residues. CDR1 and CDR2 (germline): SGHRS, YFSETQ. Deletions cut 6 bases from V and 1 base from J, with 12 bases between. CDR3 amino acids: CASTQGQGTDTQYF. DNA for the CDR3: TGCGCCAGCACTCAGGGCCAAGGCACAGATACGCAGTATTTT.

A note on this clone: Other DNA sequences of this sample code for an identical CDR3. The chain has TRBV12-3 or TRBV12-4 and TRBJ1-1; D unresolved. The CDR3 runs 13 residues. V dropped 6 bases and J dropped 1 base, with 9 bases sitting between them. The CDR3 region is CASSLMGNTEAFF. The CDR3 DNA sequence: TGTGCCAGCAGCCTCATGGGGAACACTGAAGCTTTCTTT.

Comment on this clone: This same CDR3 is encoded by further DNA sequences in the sample. V gene TRBV3-1 (or the pseudogene TRBV3-2) combines with J gene TRBJ1-5; 8 bases map to TRBD1. Per the germline V gene, CDR1 is LGHDT and CDR2 is YNNKEL (reference sequence). The CDR3 totals 15 residues. V shed 4 bases and J 3 bases; nucleotides not matched to a gene: 5. The CDR3 DNA reads as TGTGCCAGCAGCCTCGGACAGGGAATCAATCAGCCCCAGCATTTT. Its translation is CASSLGQGINQPQHF.

CDR3 nucleotides: TGTGCCAGCAGTCGACGCGGACGGTCCTCTGGGGCCAACGTCCTGACTTTC. This codes for CASSRRGRSSGANVLTF. V and J are TRBV6-6 and TRBJ2-6, with unresolved D. V was clipped by 5 bases and J by 0 bases, with 14 bases between them. Germline V gene sequence: CDR1 MNHNY, CDR2 SVGAGI (reference sequence). The CDR3 sequence is 17 residues long.

The DNA for the CDR3 is TGTGCTAGTGGTTTACAGGGAGGTCAGCCCCAGCATTTT. The encoded protein is CASGLQGGQPQHF. The genes are TRBV12-5 and TRBJ1-5; D might be TRBD1 (6 bases). The CDR3 is made up of 13 amino acids. Germline lookup yields CDR1 LGHNT and CDR2 FRNRAP. The ends were cut back, 3 bases at V and 6 bases at J, with 9 bases in the middle.

The J gene is TRBJ2-7, the V gene TRBV4-3; 7 bases map to TRBD1. The CDR3 has 14 residues. Germline loops: CDR1 LGHNA, CDR2 YSLEER. The V gene end was trimmed by 0 bases and the J gene end by 1 base; junction bases not matched to a gene: 0. The chain's CDR3 is CASSQEQGSYEQYF. The CDR3 DNA follows: TGCGCCAGCAGCCAAGAACAGGGGTCCTACGAGCAGTACTTC.

This clone has just a few counts. This sequence joins TRBV6-2 or TRBV6-3 and TRBJ1-2; 10 nucleotides agree with TRBD1. The junction had 5 bases not matched to a gene; V was cut back by 2 bases and J by 8 bases. From germline, CDR1 is MNHEY and CDR2 SVGEGT. This CDR3 has 14 amino acids. The CDR3 reads CASSYDRGPGGYTF. CDR3 sequence (DNA): TGTGCCAGCAGTTACGACAGGGGGCCGGGAGGCTACACCTTC.

This chain connects TRBV6-1 to TRBJ2-7, with 7 bases aligning to TRBD1. V shed 0 bases and J 2 bases; nucleotides not matched to a gene: 4. CDR1 is MNHNS, CDR2 SASEGT, per germline. The CDR3 is 15 amino acids. In nucleotides, the CDR3 is TGTGCCAGCAGTGAAGCGGGTACAGGGGCCTACGAGCAGTACTTC. Residues: CASSEAGTGAYEQYF.

Regarding this clone: Additional DNA sequences in this sample encode the identical CDR3. The chain has TRBV5-4 and TRBJ1-1; 7 nucleotides agree with TRBD1. CDR1 is SGHNT and CDR2 is YYREEE in the germline V gene (reference sequence). This CDR3 is 15 amino acids long. Unmatched junction bases numbered 10, after V lost 4 bases and J lost 4 bases. The CDR3 loop reads CASSPGGRGGTEAFF. The DNA of the CDR3 is TGTGCCAGCAGCCCGGGGGGCAGGGGGGGCACTGAAGCTTTCTTT.

The V call is TRBV12-5, the J call TRBJ1-2; D possibly corresponds to TRBD1 (5 bases). The germline V and J ends were trimmed by 3 bases and 2 bases, with 13 bases remaining between them. CDR1 is LGHNT, CDR2 FRNRAP, per germline. The CDR3 spans 15 residues. The CDR3 protein is CASGFDRQPNYGYTF. Here the CDR3 DNA reads TGTGCTAGTGGTTTCGACCGACAGCCCAACTATGGCTACACCTTC.

V and J are TRBV7-3 and TRBJ2-7; maybe TRBD2 (5 bases). Germline V gene sequence: CDR1 SGHTA, CDR2 FQGTGA. The CDR3 is 11 residues long. Between the trimmed V and J ends, which lost 4 bases and 7 bases, there was a span of 8 bases. The DNA of the CDR3 is TGTGCCAGCAGCTCCGGAGGTGAGCAGTACTTC. Amino acids: CASSSGGEQYF.

The chain employs TRBV28 and TRBJ2-6, with TRBD2 identical over 13 bases. The V and J ends lost 4 bases and 4 bases, in that order; junction bases with no gene match: 7. The length of the CDR3 is 18 residues. Germline loops: CDR1 MDHEN, CDR2 SYDVKM. DNA of the CDR3: TGTGCCAGCAGTTCACGGACTAGCGGGAGTGTGGGGGCCAACGTCCTGACTTTC. Protein: CASSSRTSGSVGANVLTF.

Comments on this clone: The sample carries other DNA sequences with the same CDR3. The gene calls are TRBV7-9 and TRBJ2-1; 9 bases agree with TRBD2. The J segment lost 1 base and the V segment lost 2 bases, leaving 3 bases of the junction unmatched. The length of the CDR3 is 16 residues. CDR1 SEHNR and CDR2 FQNEAQ come from the germline V gene (reference sequence). The CDR3 spells CASSLSLAGSYNEQFF. CDR3 bases: TGTGCCAGCAGCTTAAGTCTAGCGGGGTCCTACAATGAGCAGTTCTTC.